A single sample gave rise to the 14 T cell receptor beta chains below, sequenced in a study of Tregs in tolerant kidney transplant recipients (dated by TCRdb to the late 2010s). The time point label corresponds to: blood sample drawn before combined kidney and bone marrow transplant. Receptor libraries were prepared by the immunoSEQ multiplex PCR assay. TCRdb provides this immuneACCESS table in a form limited to in-frame rearrangements. Some clones are lacking; in checked studies, under half of them reflect an unresolved V gene, and why the rest are absent is not known. This sample's listing comprises roughly 48,000 clones. The leading ten clones occupy around 0.8% of the sample. Sequencing used CD4+ T cells from blood, obtained before the transplant. Every receptor here comes from a human donor who received a combined kidney and bone marrow transplant.

On this clone: The CDR3 extends 3 residues past the end of the read, so its final part is completed from the germline J gene. This rearrangement joins TRBV20-1 to TRBJ2-1, with 13 positions matching TRBD2. The germline V gene encodes CDR1 DFQATT and CDR2 SNEGSKA (reference sequence). J was trimmed by 1 base and V by 0 bases; bases with no gene match: 3. The CDR3 covers 17 residues. CDR3 loop: CSARDLGLAGSYNEQFF. The CDR3 DNA, read in part, is TGCAGTGCTAGAGATCTGGGACTAGCGGGGTCCTACAATGAG.

For this clone: The sequence runs out 3 residues before the end of the CDR3; the remainder is reconstructed from the germline J gene. V and J are TRBV7-2 and TRBJ1-6; D uncertain. Germline V gene lookup returns CDR1 SGHTA and CDR2 FQGNSA. The CDR3 consists of 13 residues. V dropped 3 bases and J dropped 7 bases, with 7 bases sitting between them. Here the CDR3 reads CASSLIRNSPLHF. CDR3 bases read: TGTGCCAGCAGCTTGATAAGGAATTCACCC.

Note on this clone: Sequencing ends 3 residues short of the CDR3 end; the germline J gene provides the rest. The chain links TRBV13 to TRBJ2-3; 14 bases are a match to TRBD2. Germline V gene lookup returns CDR1 PRHDT and CDR2 FYEKMQ (reference sequence). Trimming removed 5 bases from V and 6 bases from J; junction bases left unmatched: 19. The CDR3 extends over 20 amino acids. CDR3 DNA, as far as it was read: TGTGCCAGCAGCCCCCTTAGGGGTCCGACTAGCGGGAGGGCAACCGATACG. Translated: CASSPLRGPTSGRATDT. The CDR3, in full, reads CASSPLRGPTSGRATDTQYF.

Regarding this clone: The sequenced fragment ends 3 residues before the CDR3 boundary, so the rest is inferred from the germline J gene. This rearrangement joins TRBV2 to TRBJ1-2, with 9 bases identical to TRBD1. V was pared by 6 bases and J by 5 bases, with 4 bases of the junction left unmatched. Germline lookup yields CDR1 SNHLY and CDR2 FYNNEI. This CDR3 is 13 amino acids long. Here the CDR3 reads CASRGGQGYGYTF. The sequenced part of the CDR3 DNA is TGTGCCAGCAGGGGGGGACAGGGTTATGGC.

The sequenced CDR3 bases are TGCGCCAGCAGGACAGTTCAGAACACAGATACG. Translating gives CASRTVQNTDT. The full CDR3 sequence reads CASRTVQNTDTQYF. The chain has TRBV5-1 and TRBJ2-3; TRBD1 is a possible D gene (5 bases). Read data end 3 residues before the CDR3 end; the end is taken from the germline J gene. The V gene's germline CDR1 is SGHRS and CDR2 YFSETQ. CDR3 length equals 14 residues. Trimming took 5 bases from V and 2 from J, leaving 12 bases between them.

As regards this clone: The read finishes 3 residues shy of the CDR3 end, and the germline J gene is used to complete it. The chain couples TRBV19 to TRBJ2-1; D perhaps matches TRBD1 (6 bases). V was clipped by 4 bases and J by 4 bases, with 17 bases between them. CDR3 length: 16 amino acids. Germline V lookup: CDR1 LNHDA, CDR2 SQIVND (reference sequence). CDR3 DNA, as far as it was read: TGTGCCAGTAGTACGTTACAGGGTTCTTGGTACAATGAG. Its translation: CASSTLQGSWYNE. The whole CDR3 reads CASSTLQGSWYNEQFF.

A word on this clone: From the germline J gene comes the end of the CDR3, since the read stops 3 residues before it. This rearrangement joins TRBV5-1 to TRBJ2-3; D uncertain. The CDR3 has 16 residues. The V end was cut by 0 bases, the J end by 2 bases, with 13 bases between. Germline loops: CDR1 SGHRS, CDR2 YFSETQ. Here the CDR3 reads CASSLDLFANTDTQYF. CDR3 DNA, as far as it was read: TGCGCCAGCAGCTTGGATCTGTTTGCGAACACAGATACG.

In regard to this clone: The CDR3 end is not reached by the read, which stops 3 residues before it; the germline J gene fills it in. The rearrangement joins TRBV20-1 to TRBJ2-3; TRBD2 matches at 8 bases. This CDR3 comprises 14 residues. V lost 6 bases, J lost 0 bases, and 5 bases stayed unmatched. From germline, CDR1 is DFQATT and CDR2 SNEGSKA (reference sequence). The CDR3 loop is CSAYTSGSTDTQYF. Incomplete CDR3 DNA: TGCAGTGCATATACTAGCGGTAGCACAGATACG.

The sequenced part of the CDR3 DNA is TGTGCCAGTAAAAGGAGGTGGGACTACAGCTCGGGCACAGATACG. Its translation is CASKRRWDYSSGTDT. The full CDR3 protein reads CASKRRWDYSSGTDTQYF. This rearrangement joins TRBV19 to TRBJ2-3, with 7 nucleotides matching TRBD2. The read terminates 3 residues ahead of where the CDR3 ends, so the germline J gene completes it. CDR1 LNHDA and CDR2 SQIVND come from the germline V gene (reference sequence). V lost 7 bases and J lost 1; bases outside the gene matches: 17. This CDR3 is built from 18 residues.

Worth noting for this clone: The DNA ends 3 residues before the CDR3 does, and the rest of the CDR3 is filled in from the germline J gene. The chain couples TRBV6-4 to TRBJ2-7; 13 bases are shared with TRBD2. This CDR3 is built from 15 residues. Germline V gene data show CDR1 as MRHNA and CDR2 as SNTAGT. J gave up 5 bases and V 5 bases, and 6 bases lay outside the gene matches. CDR3 region: CASSTGLAGEDEQYF. CDR3 DNA, as far as it was read: TGTGCCAGCAGTACCGGACTAGCGGGAGAGGACGAG.

Comments on this clone: From the germline J gene comes the end of the CDR3, since the read stops 3 residues before it. The chain links TRBV2 to TRBJ1-1; D call uncertain. The germline gives CDR1 SNHLY, CDR2 FYNNEI. This CDR3 has 11 amino acids. The V end was cut by 9 bases, the J end by 0 bases, with 5 bases between. The sequenced CDR3 bases are TGTGCCAGTGGCATGAACACTGAA. This encodes CASGMNTE. The full CDR3 sequence reads CASGMNTEAFF.

Worth noting for this clone: The read gets to within 3 residues of the CDR3 end, and the germline J gene fills in the rest. The chain links TRBV5-1 to TRBJ1-1, with a possible D match to TRBD1 (5 bases). V was shortened by 4 bases and J by 0 bases, with 13 bases between the two germline ends. Germline V gene sequence: CDR1 SGHRS, CDR2 YFSETQ. The CDR3 has 15 amino acids. The CDR3 bases that were read are TGCGCCAGCAGCCGGGGGGGGGATATGAACACTGAA. This encodes CASSRGGDMNTE. The full CDR3 reads CASSRGGDMNTEAFF.

In the case of this clone: The read terminates 3 residues ahead of where the CDR3 ends, so the germline J gene completes it. The chain has TRBV7-8 and TRBJ1-1; D gene unclear. The CDR3 contains 14 residues. Germline values: CDR1 SGHVS, CDR2 FQNEAQ. V lost 5 bases and J lost 5, with 15 bases in between. The CDR3 spells CASSRRNSETEAFF. The covered CDR3 bases are TGTGCCAGCAGCCGCCGGAACAGTGAGACTGAA.

CDR3 loop: CASSQAIYNEQFF. CDR3 DNA, as far as it was read: TGCGCCAGCAGCCAGGCCATCTACAATGAG. The chain has TRBV4-1 and TRBJ2-1; D ambiguous. The CDR3 is cut off 3 residues early in the read; its end comes from the germline J gene. V lost 3 bases, J lost 3 bases, and 6 bases lay in between. Germline CDR1 MGHRA, CDR2 YSYEKL. The CDR3 is 13 amino acids.